The rows below give T cell receptor beta chains drawn from one sample of a study of breast tumors, draining lymph nodes, adjacent tissues. From the multiplex PCR reads, TCRdb called clonotypes with MiXCR, one entry per CDR3 protein. The table includes around 230,000 distinct CDR3 sequences, 32% detected once. Sequencing was done on a sample of axillary lymph node tissue. The receptors here all came from a female donor with breast cancer. Some clones in this sample may be carry-over from other donors' samples. Both conserved end residues are part of each CDR3. Fields, in order: D gene, clone size, V gene, J gene, CDR3 protein, CDR3 DNA. D genes are given only for firm matches. Size is omitted from some rows. Given values are once, few, many or a class for expanded clones.

TRBD2	many	TRBV20-1	TRBJ2-5	CSAQAGGETQYF	TGCAGTGCCCAAGCGGGAGGGGAGACCCAGTACTTC
NA	many	TRBV20-1	TRBJ1-5	CSARDKAGSNQPQHF	TGCAGTGCTAGAGATAAGGCAGGTTCCAATCAGCCCCAGCATTTT
NA	once	TRBV6-2/TRBV6-3	TRBJ2-2	CASSHSSTKDLSHPDTGELLF	TGTGCCAGCAGTCACTCGTCAACGAAGGACCTTAGCCACCCGGACACCGGGGAGCTGCTTTTT
TRBD1	many	TRBV5-6	TRBJ2-2	CASSSLTGGFVTGELFF	TGTGCCAGCAGCAGCTTGACAGGGGGCTTTGTGACCGGGGAGCTGTTTTTT
NA	many	TRBV20-1	TRBJ1-2	CSATPPPGARGYTF	TGCAGTGCTACCCCGCCCCCGGGGGCGCGAGGCTACACCTTC
TRBD1	many	TRBV12-3/TRBV12-4	TRBJ1-2	CASSSTQQGDYGYTF	TGTGCCAGCAGCTCGACTCAGCAGGGGGACTATGGCTACACCTTC
TRBD2	NA	TRBV15	TRBJ2-5	CATSRARTSNNQETQYF	TGTGCCACCAGCAGAGCCAGGACTAGCAATAACCAAGAGACCCAGTACTTC
NA	NA	TRBV20-1	TRBJ2-3	CSALDRASVHEQYF	TGCAGTGCCCTAGATCGGGCTAGCGTACATGAGCAGTATTTT
TRBD2	NA	TRBV5-1	TRBJ2-5	CASSRGTVDGGTSGRETQYF	TGCGCCAGCAGCAGGGGGACAGTAGATGGGGGGACTAGCGGGCGGGAGACCCAGTACTTC
NA	many	TRBV3-1	TRBJ1-2	CASSQDFQSYGYTF	TGTGCCAGCAGCCAAGATTTCCAGTCCTATGGCTACACCTTC
NA	NA	TRBV29-1	TRBJ2-2	CSVELGGELFF	TGCAGCGTTGAACTAGGTGGGGAGCTGTTTTTT
NA	few	TRBV12-3/TRBV12-4	TRBJ1-1	CASSLLARPYTEAFF	TGTGCCAGCAGTTTACTGGCTAGGCCCTACACTGAAGCTTTCTTT
TRBD2	many	TRBV20-1	TRBJ2-3	CSATSGSFADTQYF	TGCAGTGCTACGAGCGGGAGTTTTGCAGATACGCAGTATTTT
NA	many	TRBV2	TRBJ2-6	CASSSLGANVLTF	TGTGCCAGCAGCTCCCTTGGGGCCAACGTCCTGACTTTC
NA	NA	TRBV9	TRBJ1-1	CASSVASNTEAFF	TGTGCCAGCAGCGTAGCATCCAACACTGAAGCTTTCTTT
NA	NA	TRBV12-3/TRBV12-4	TRBJ1-5	CASSYDLNQPQHF	TGTGCCAGCAGTTACGACTTAAATCAGCCCCAGCATTTT
NA	NA	TRBV29-1	TRBJ2-3	CSSTGRADTQYF	TGCAGCTCGACAGGGAGGGCAGATACGCAGTATTTT
TRBD2	NA	TRBV9	TRBJ2-7	CASSPRLAGGEVAQYF	TGTGCCAGCAGCCCTCGACTAGCGGGAGGGGAGGTTGCGCAGTACTTC
NA	NA	TRBV6-6	TRBJ2-4	CASTKTGSAKNIQYF	TGTGCCAGCACCAAAACAGGGTCAGCCAAAAACATTCAGTACTTC
NA	NA	TRBV29-1	TRBJ1-4	CSVGATNEKLFF	TGCAGCGTAGGCGCAACTAATGAAAAACTGTTTTTT
NA	NA	TRBV20-1	TRBJ1-5	CSAQTGGHQPQHF	TGCAGTGCCCAGACAGGAGGGCATCAGCCCCAGCATTTT
TRBD2	many	TRBV20-1	TRBJ2-2	CSASRILAGEGTGELFF	TGCAGTGCTAGCCGCATACTAGCGGGAGAGGGGACCGGGGAGCTGTTTTTT
NA	many	TRBV20-1	TRBJ1-5	CSARDQTRTYSNQPQHF	TGCAGTGCTAGAGATCAAACCAGGACCTATAGCAATCAGCCCCAGCATTTT
TRBD1	NA	TRBV5-1	TRBJ2-5	CASSMGQGGETQYF	TGCGCCAGCAGCATGGGACAGGGGGGCGAGACCCAGTACTTC
NA	NA	TRBV7-9	TRBJ2-3	CASSSTRLGLTYNEQYF	TGTGCCAGCAGCTCAACCCGACTGGGGCTCACCTACAATGAGCAGTATTTT
NA	many	TRBV5-1	TRBJ2-3	CASSSGTPPDTQYF	TGCGCCAGCAGCTCGGGGACCCCCCCAGATACGCAGTATTTT
NA	many	TRBV28	TRBJ2-1	CASSPHKSSYNEQFF	TGTGCCAGCAGCCCTCATAAGAGCTCCTACAATGAGCAGTTCTTC
NA	NA	TRBV5-1	TRBJ1-1	CASSFWPEDTEAFF	TGCGCCAGCAGCTTTTGGCCGGAAGACACTGAAGCTTTCTTT
NA	NA	TRBV7-9	TRBJ2-5	CASSLVPLGPQETQYF	TGTGCCAGCAGCTTAGTTCCCCTAGGACCCCAAGAGACCCAGTACTTC
NA	many	TRBV27	TRBJ1-5	CASTLWGDNQPQHF	TGTGCCAGCACCCTATGGGGGGACAATCAGCCCCAGCATTTT
NA	many	TRBV30	TRBJ1-6	CAWSDIMRTYNSPLHF	TGTGCCTGGAGTGATATTATGCGGACCTATAATTCACCCCTCCACTTT
NA	NA	TRBV11-2	TRBJ1-2	CASSLVSAYGYTF	TGTGCCAGCAGCTTAGTCTCAGCCTATGGCTACACCTTC
NA	many	TRBV7-3	TRBJ2-1	CASSLGVNNEQFF	TGTGCCAGCAGCTTAGGGGTTAACAATGAGCAGTTCTTC
TRBD1	many	TRBV6-5	TRBJ2-2	CASRTTGGSFSGELFF	TGTGCCAGCAGGACGACAGGGGGCTCTTTCTCCGGGGAGCTGTTTTTT
NA	NA	TRBV5-1	TRBJ1-6	CAGRRGQVNSPLHF	TGTGCCGGCCGCCGGGGACAAGTCAATTCCCCCCTCCACTTT
NA	NA	TRBV20-1	TRBJ1-4	CSASSGTNEKLFF	TGCAGTGCTAGTTCGGGGACTAATGAAAAACTGTTTTTT
NA	many	TRBV24-1	TRBJ2-1	CATSDPGRNNEQFF	TGTGCCACCAGTGACCCGGGTCGTAACAATGAGCAGTTCTTC
TRBD2	many	TRBV6-4	TRBJ2-1	CASSLAGGRMNEQFF	TGTGCCAGCAGCCTAGCGGGAGGAAGAATGAATGAGCAGTTCTTC